This TCR beta chain was recovered during a study of graft-versus-host responses after intestinal transplantation. Findings and caveats of the study: Detected in recipient marrow were GvH clones, some of which were first observed in ileum or blood.

This table comes from immunoSEQ multiplex PCR, and its TCRdb copy is limited to in-frame clones, with some not included. This table has tens of thousands of clones, more than 80% appearing once. Germline values: CDR1 WNHNN, CDR2 SYGVQD (reference sequence). CDR3 length: 15 amino acids. The V gene lost 0 bases and the J gene lost 7 bases, with 13 bases spanning the gap. The sample holds one count of this clone. Its specificity is not known. The sequence came from a human donor who received an intestinal transplant. The gene calls are TRBV10-1 and TRBJ2-1; D gene unclear. The specimen comprised unstimulated CD8+ T cells sorted from spleen or lymph node cells, sampled before intestinal transplant. The DNA for the CDR3 is TGCGCCAGCAGTGAGTCTAACACCCTCTGGAATGAGCAGTTCTTC. This codes for CASSESNTLWNEQFF.